The sequence of this T cell receptor beta chain was determined in a study of T cell responses to AZD1222 COVID-19 vaccine. Method: immunoSEQ multiplex PCR; TCRdb's copy keeps in-frame clones and lacks some. This table has roughly 180,000 clones, 91% appearing once. Regarding this clone: The antigen remains unidentified.

V lost 6 bases to trimming and J lost 8 bases, with 13 bases between them. The CDR3 contains 13 residues. Germline V gives CDR1 MNHEY, CDR2 SMNVEV (reference sequence). General study findings and limits: None of the repertoires were sampled until the peak T cell response had passed. The span of vaccine-associated CD4 TCRs extended across spike, with dominance at 160-218 and 743-854. White British people made up most donors, females outnumbered males, and clonal diversity was possibly underestimated. Recipients of AZD1222 seropositive at baseline numbered only 5 or 6.

The rearrangement uses TRBV27 and TRBJ1-4, with D perhaps TRBD1 (6 bases). This TCR came from an adult in good health. The sample in question was peripheral blood, obtained on day 0 of AZD1222 vaccination. The CDR3 here is CASSRARGEKLFF. Here the CDR3 DNA reads TGTGCCAGCAGCCGCGCCAGGGGAGAAAAACTGTTTTTT.